This T cell receptor (beta chain) was observed in a study of blood T cells in healthy people across ages. Whole-study findings and limits: Naive T cell percentage showed a strong correlation with the diversity of TCR beta.

Remarks on this clonotype: Its cognate antigen is unknown.

The CDR3 runs to 15 residues. Germline CDR1 SGHRS, CDR2 YFSETQ. V was trimmed by 1 base and J by 3 bases, leaving 10 bases between them. Through a sample-barcoded 5' primer and a J-beta primer mix, a second PCR was run for roughly 6 to 12 cycles. A 12-random-nucleotide template-switch adaptor tagged each cDNA molecule. Sequencing yielded, for each sample, at least 3 million paired-end reads carrying CDR3. TCRdb re-analysed the 5' RACE reads in MiXCR, keeping a single row per CDR3 protein. This sample has roughly 1,700,000 distinct CDR3 sequences; 28% occur once, and the top ten carry roughly 8%. The clonotype originates from a woman in her twenties or thirties in good health. The chain is built from TRBV5-1 and TRBJ2-2; D is undetermined. Sample: blood. The CDR3 DNA sequence: TGCGCCAGCAGCTTGAGGCGCTTCGACACCGGGGAGCTGTTTTTT. It yields the protein CASSLRRFDTGELFF.